These T cell receptor beta chains were read from a single sample in a study of blood T cell repertoires in COVID-19. TCRdb's table, derived via immunoSEQ multiplex PCR, lists solely in-frame clones and lacks some. Altogether around 79,000 clones are present, roughly nine tenths being singletons, with the ten largest covering roughly 9.1%. Sequenced: peripheral blood. The receptors were gathered from a human donor in a cohort sampled during active COVID-19. CDR3s include the opening cysteine and the closing phenylalanine or tryptophan. D genes are given only for firm matches. Clone sizes are given selectively: once, few, many, or a class where the clone is expanded.

j_call: TRBJ2-6
clone_size: NA
d_call: TRBD2
v_call: TRBV9
cdr3_nt: TGTGCCAGCAGCGACGACTCCGGGGAGGGGATTACCAACGTCCTGACTTTC
cdr3_aa: CASSDDSGEGITNVLTF

j_call: TRBJ1-2
clone_size: NA
d_call: NA
v_call: TRBV4-1
cdr3_nt: TGCGCCAGCAGCCTACAGGGCTCTACTAACTATGGCTACACCTTC
cdr3_aa: CASSLQGSTNYGYTF

j_call: TRBJ2-2
clone_size: NA
d_call: NA
v_call: TRBV3-1/TRBV3-2
cdr3_nt: TGTGCCAGCAGCCAAATATGGACGGGGGGCGGCACCGGGGAGCTGTTTTTT
cdr3_aa: CASSQIWTGGGTGELFF

j_call: TRBJ1-1
clone_size: NA
d_call: NA
v_call: TRBV6-5
cdr3_nt: TGTGCCAGCAGTTATCAAGGGGTGGGTACTGAAGCTTTCTTT
cdr3_aa: CASSYQGVGTEAFF

j_call: TRBJ1-3
clone_size: NA
d_call: NA
v_call: TRBV20-1
cdr3_nt: TGCAGTGCTCTCTCTGGAAACACCATATATTTT
cdr3_aa: CSALSGNTIYF

j_call: TRBJ1-2
clone_size: NA
d_call: TRBD1
v_call: TRBV6-5
cdr3_nt: TGTGCCAGCTTCAAGGGGGCCGGCTATGGCTACACCTTC
cdr3_aa: CASFKGAGYGYTF

j_call: TRBJ1-2
clone_size: NA
d_call: TRBD1
v_call: TRBV28
cdr3_nt: TGTGCCAGCAGTTTATTGGGGACAGGGGTAAGAATCTATGGCTACACCTTC
cdr3_aa: CASSLLGTGVRIYGYTF

j_call: TRBJ2-5
clone_size: NA
d_call: TRBD1
v_call: TRBV7-9
cdr3_nt: TGTGCCAGCCTTCCCGAGACAGGGAACCAAGAGACCCAGTACTTC
cdr3_aa: CASLPETGNQETQYF

j_call: TRBJ2-7
clone_size: NA
d_call: TRBD2
v_call: TRBV14
cdr3_nt: TGTGCCAGCAGCCGAGGACTAGCGGGCACCTACGAGCAGTACTTC
cdr3_aa: CASSRGLAGTYEQYF

j_call: TRBJ2-1
clone_size: NA
d_call: NA
v_call: TRBV7-2
cdr3_nt: TGTGCCAGCAGCTCCCGGGACTGGGAGTACAATGAGCAGTTCTTC
cdr3_aa: CASSSRDWEYNEQFF

j_call: TRBJ2-3
clone_size: NA
d_call: TRBD2
v_call: TRBV10-3
cdr3_nt: TGTGCCATCAGTGCTGGCGGGGGGGCTGTAGATACGCAGTATTTT
cdr3_aa: CAISAGGGAVDTQYF

j_call: TRBJ1-1
clone_size: NA
d_call: TRBD1
v_call: TRBV9
cdr3_nt: TGTGCCAGCAGCGTGCACACAGGGGACAGGAGAAGGGACACTGAAGCTTTCTTT
cdr3_aa: CASSVHTGDRRRDTEAFF

j_call: TRBJ1-1
clone_size: once
d_call: TRBD1
v_call: TRBV19
cdr3_nt: TGTGCCAGTAGTGACAGGGGTAGCACTGAAGCTTTCTTT
cdr3_aa: CASSDRGSTEAFF

j_call: TRBJ2-2
clone_size: NA
d_call: NA
v_call: TRBV9
cdr3_nt: TGTGCCAGCAGCGTAACCGGGGGCACCGGGGAGCTGTTTTTT
cdr3_aa: CASSVTGGTGELFF

j_call: TRBJ1-2
clone_size: NA
d_call: NA
v_call: TRBV2
cdr3_nt: TGTGCCAGCAGTCAGGACATCTATGGCTACACCTTC
cdr3_aa: CASSQDIYGYTF

j_call: TRBJ2-1
clone_size: NA
d_call: TRBD2
v_call: TRBV7-9
cdr3_nt: TGTGCCAGCAGCCCCGATAGGACTAGCGGGGGGAGAGATGAGCAGTTCTTC
cdr3_aa: CASSPDRTSGGRDEQFF

j_call: TRBJ2-7
clone_size: NA
d_call: NA
v_call: TRBV5-5
cdr3_nt: TGTGCCAGCAGCCAACGTGGACAGCCGATAGACGAGCAGTACTTC
cdr3_aa: CASSQRGQPIDEQYF

j_call: TRBJ1-1
clone_size: NA
d_call: NA
v_call: TRBV3-1/TRBV3-2
cdr3_nt: TGTGCCAGCAGCCAAGATGACAGATTCCCGAACACTGAAGCTTTCTTT
cdr3_aa: CASSQDDRFPNTEAFF

j_call: TRBJ2-7
clone_size: NA
d_call: TRBD2
v_call: TRBV29-1
cdr3_nt: TGCAGCGTTGGAGAAGCGGGAAATCCCTACGAGCAGTACTTC
cdr3_aa: CSVGEAGNPYEQYF

j_call: TRBJ2-4
clone_size: NA
d_call: NA
v_call: TRBV6-5
cdr3_nt: TGTGCCAGCAGCACCCTGGGGGCCCTCAAAAACATTCAGTACTTC
cdr3_aa: CASSTLGALKNIQYF

j_call: TRBJ2-3
clone_size: NA
d_call: TRBD2
v_call: TRBV27
cdr3_nt: TGTGCCAGCAGTTTAACTAGCGGGGGATACACAGATACGCAGTATTTT
cdr3_aa: CASSLTSGGYTDTQYF

j_call: TRBJ1-1
clone_size: NA
d_call: NA
v_call: TRBV19
cdr3_nt: TGTGCCAGTGGGGAGGCGGGGGGCGTTCCGGCAGCTTTCTTT
cdr3_aa: CASGEAGGVPAAFF

j_call: TRBJ2-5
clone_size: NA
d_call: TRBD1
v_call: TRBV5-1
cdr3_nt: TGCGCCAGCAGCTTAGACAGGGGACCCGCCGGGACCCAGTACTTC
cdr3_aa: CASSLDRGPAGTQYF

j_call: TRBJ2-7
clone_size: NA
d_call: TRBD2
v_call: TRBV28
cdr3_nt: TGTGCCAGCAGGGCGGGAGGATCAAGGTACGAGCAGTACTTC
cdr3_aa: CASRAGGSRYEQYF

j_call: TRBJ2-6
clone_size: NA
d_call: NA
v_call: TRBV7-2
cdr3_nt: TGTGCCAGCACCCCTTTACTGATCTCTGGGGCCAACGTCCTGACTTTC
cdr3_aa: CASTPLLISGANVLTF

j_call: TRBJ1-3
clone_size: NA
d_call: NA
v_call: TRBV15
cdr3_nt: TGTGCCACCAGCAGGACCAGGGGCTCTGGAAACACCATATATTTT
cdr3_aa: CATSRTRGSGNTIYF

j_call: TRBJ2-1
clone_size: NA
d_call: NA
v_call: TRBV18
cdr3_nt: TGTGCCAGCTCAAGAGAAATTCCCCTAGGTCCCAATGAGCAGTTCTTC
cdr3_aa: CASSREIPLGPNEQFF